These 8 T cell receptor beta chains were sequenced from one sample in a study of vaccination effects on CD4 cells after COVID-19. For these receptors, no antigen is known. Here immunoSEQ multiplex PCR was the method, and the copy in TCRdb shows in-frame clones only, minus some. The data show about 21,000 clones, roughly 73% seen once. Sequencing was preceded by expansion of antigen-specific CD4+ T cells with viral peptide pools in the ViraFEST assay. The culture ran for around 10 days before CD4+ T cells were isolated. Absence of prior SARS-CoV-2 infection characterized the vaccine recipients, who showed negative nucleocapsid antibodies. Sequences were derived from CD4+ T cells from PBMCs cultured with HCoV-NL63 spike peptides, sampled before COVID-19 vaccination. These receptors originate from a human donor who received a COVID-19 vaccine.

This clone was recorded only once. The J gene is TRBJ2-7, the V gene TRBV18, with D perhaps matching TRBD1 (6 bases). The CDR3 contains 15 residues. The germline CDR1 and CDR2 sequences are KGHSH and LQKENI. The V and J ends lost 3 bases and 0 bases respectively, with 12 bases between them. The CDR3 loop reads CASSPPQGSSYEQYF. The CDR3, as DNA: TGTGCCAGCTCACCCCCCCAGGGGAGCTCCTACGAGCAGTACTTC. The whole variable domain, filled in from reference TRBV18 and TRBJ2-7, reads NAGVMQNPRHLVRRRGQEARLRCSPMKGHSHVYWYRQLPEEGLKFMVYLQKENIIDESGMPKERFSAEFPKEGPSILRIQQVVRGDSAAYFCASSPPQGSSYEQYFGPGTRLTVT.

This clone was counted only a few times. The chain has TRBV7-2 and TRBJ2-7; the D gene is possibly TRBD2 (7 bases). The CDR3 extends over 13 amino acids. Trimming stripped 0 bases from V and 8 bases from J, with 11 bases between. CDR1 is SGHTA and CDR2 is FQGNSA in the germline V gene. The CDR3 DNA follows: TGTGCCAGCAGCTTAGCGGGGGGGCCTCAGCAGTACTTC. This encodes CASSLAGGPQQYF.

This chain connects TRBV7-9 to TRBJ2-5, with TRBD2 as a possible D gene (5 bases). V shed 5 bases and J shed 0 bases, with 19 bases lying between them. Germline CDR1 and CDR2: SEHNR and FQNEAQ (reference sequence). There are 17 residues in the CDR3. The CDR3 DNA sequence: TGTGCCAGCAGCCCCCGGTCGGGGAAGTCCCACCAAGAGACCCAGTACTTC. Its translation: CASSPRSGKSHQETQYF.

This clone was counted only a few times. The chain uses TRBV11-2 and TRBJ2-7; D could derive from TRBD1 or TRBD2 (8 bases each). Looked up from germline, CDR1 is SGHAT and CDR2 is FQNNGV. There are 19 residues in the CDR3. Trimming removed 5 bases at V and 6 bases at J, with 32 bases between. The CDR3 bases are TGTGCCAGCAGCCGAAAATCTTCCGGGACAGGCGGGAGGAATGGCGAGCAGTACTTC. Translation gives CASSRKSSGTGGRNGEQYF.

The CDR3 DNA reads as TGTGCCAGCAGCCCCCCCCTTCAAAGGATCGGGGAGCTGTTTTTT. Translated, it gives CASSPPLQRIGELFF. The genes are TRBV3-1 (or the pseudogene TRBV3-2) and TRBJ2-2; D not resolved. The CDR3 contains 15 residues. Trimming cost V 4 bases and J 7 bases, with 16 bases left between them. Germline V lookup: CDR1 LGHDT, CDR2 YNNKEL (reference sequence).

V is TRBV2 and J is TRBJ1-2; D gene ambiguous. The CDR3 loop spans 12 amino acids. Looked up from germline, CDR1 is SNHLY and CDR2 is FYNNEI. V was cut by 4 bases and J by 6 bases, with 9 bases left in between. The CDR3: CASSVFGDGYTF. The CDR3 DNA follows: TGTGCCAGCAGTGTCTTCGGGGATGGCTACACCTTC.

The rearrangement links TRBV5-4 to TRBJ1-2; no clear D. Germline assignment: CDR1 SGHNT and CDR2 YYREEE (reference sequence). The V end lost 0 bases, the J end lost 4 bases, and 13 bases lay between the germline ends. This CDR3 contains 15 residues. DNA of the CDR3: TGTGCCAGCAGCTTGGATAACACGATTCTCTATGGCTACACCTTC. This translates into CASSLDNTILYGYTF. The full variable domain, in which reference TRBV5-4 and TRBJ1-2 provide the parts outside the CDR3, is ETGVTQSPTHLIKTRGQQVTLRCSSQSGHNTVSWYQQALGQGPQFIFQYYREEENGRGNFPPRFSGLQFPNYSSELNVNALELDDSALYLCASSLDNTILYGYTFGSGTRLTVV.

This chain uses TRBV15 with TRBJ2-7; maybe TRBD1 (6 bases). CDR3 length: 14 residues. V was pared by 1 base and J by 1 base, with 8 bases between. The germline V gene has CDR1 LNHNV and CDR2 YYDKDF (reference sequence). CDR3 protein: CATSRAQGSYEQYF. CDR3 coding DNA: TGTGCCACCAGCAGAGCTCAGGGGTCCTACGAGCAGTACTTC.